Sequencing of this T cell receptor (beta chain) was carried out in a study of T cells in Graves' hyperthyroidism and ophthalmopathy. Study-level points and caveats: Appearing also in blood were most of the thyroid clonotypes expanded above 0.001.

This clonotype was counted only a few times. Its antigen is undetermined. RNA transcripts were the template for amplifying TCR beta CDR3 regions. Carried out on the TCR CDR3, a first-round RT-PCR used the HTBI primer set. TCRdb called the multiplex PCR reads again in MiXCR, with one record for every CDR3 protein. The table lists about 600,000 distinct CDR3 sequences, approximately 15% of them singletons. Trimming removed 6 bases from V and 4 bases from J, with 6 bases in between. Germline lookup yields CDR1 MNHNS and CDR2 SASEGT. This CDR3 contains 12 residues. Pregnant or lactating patients were excluded, as were those with uncontrolled infection or other autoimmune disease. The study based diagnoses on clinical symptoms, serum thyroxine and TRAb, thyroid ultrasound and orbital computed tomography.

The chain is built from TRBV6-1 and TRBJ1-4, with D unclear. The sample comprised blood. The origin of this receptor is a woman aged 50 to 60 with Graves' ophthalmopathy. The CDR3 loop reads CASSRFNEKLFF. The CDR3 DNA sequence: TGTGCCAGCAGCCGGTTTAATGAAAAACTGTTTTTT.